This TCR beta chain derives from a study of circulating and synovial CD4+ cells in juvenile arthritis. The CDR3 is made up of 16 amino acids. V was cut by 5 bases and J by 7 bases, with 21 bases left in between. CDR1 is MNHEY, CDR2 SMNVEV, per germline (reference sequence). The data were produced by immunoSEQ multiplex PCR, yet TCRdb's version contains in-frame clones alone and is incomplete. The sample shows 30,000 to 40,000 clones, 90% to 95% of them seen only once. The origin of this receptor is a human donor with juvenile idiopathic arthritis. The chain couples TRBV27 to TRBJ1-3, with D possibly matching TRBD1 (6 bases). Sequenced material: CD4+ T cells from blood. For the CDR3, the DNA is TGTGCCAGCAGTGCCCTCGGTTATTTAACAGGGAACACCATATATTTT. Translated, it gives CASSALGYLTGNTIYF.